The 3 T cell receptor beta chains in this list originate from one sample, sequenced in a study of T cells in tuberculosis. The data were produced by immunoSEQ multiplex PCR, yet TCRdb's version contains in-frame clones alone and is incomplete. The table includes more than 20,000 clones, more than 80% detected once. Sequenced input: PBMCs. The receptors here all came from a donor aged 10-30 years with latent tuberculosis or without tuberculosis infection.

The V gene is TRBV7-2, the J gene TRBJ2-1; no clear D gene. This CDR3 region has 15 residues. The germline CDR1 and CDR2 sequences are SGHTA and FQGNSA. V was shortened by 2 bases and J by 0 bases, with 8 bases between the two germline ends. The CDR3 loop reads CASSLSRVSYNEQFF. CDR3 in DNA: TGTGCCAGCAGCTTATCCCGGGTCTCCTACAATGAGCAGTTCTTC.

This clone has only one observation. V gene TRBV28 combines with J gene TRBJ2-7, with D unclear. The ends were cut back, 3 bases at V and 0 bases at J, with 21 bases in the middle. CDR3 size: 18 residues. Per germline, CDR1 MDHEN and CDR2 SYDVKM. The CDR3 nucleotides are TGTGCCAGCAGTTTTGCCCTCTCCTTACCGACGGGCTCCTACGAGCAGTACTTC. Protein product: CASSFALSLPTGSYEQYF.

V and J are TRBV6-1 and TRBJ2-7; D is uncertain. The CDR3 consists of 13 residues. Trimming shortened V by 7 bases and J by 6 bases, and 16 bases separated the two germline ends. Germline-derived CDR1 and CDR2 are MNHNS and SASEGT. The CDR3 sequence: CASTQTRWSEQYF. CDR3 bases: TGTGCCAGCACCCAGACTCGGTGGTCCGAGCAGTACTTC.